This entry is about one TCR beta chain. This entry comes from a study of response to subunit inactivated influenza vaccine. Trimming left V 4 bases short and J 6 bases short, with 10 bases between. The CDR3 covers 13 residues. In germline, CDR1 is MNHEY, CDR2 SVGEGT. TCRdb used MiXCR to reprocess the RT-PCR reads, holding one entry per CDR3 protein. The sample contains 150,000 to 200,000 distinct CDR3 sequences, approximately 12% of which appear only once. This sample also appeared in a second study, on T cells expressing NK-cell markers. That work contributes: Template switching by 5'RACE with UMIs generated the TCR beta cDNA. There were four donors in whom these clonotypes also led the CD3+CD56-NKG2C+ fraction.

The source is a man aged 45-65 years who received an inactivated influenza vaccine. J is TRBJ2-1 and V is TRBV6-2 or TRBV6-3; D not certain. Sequenced material: CD8+ T cells sorted from PBMCs, taken 11 to 12 days after vaccination. For the CDR3, the DNA is TGTGCCAGCAGTTTCACACGGGTCAATGAGCAGTTCTTC. This sequence encodes CASSFTRVNEQFF.